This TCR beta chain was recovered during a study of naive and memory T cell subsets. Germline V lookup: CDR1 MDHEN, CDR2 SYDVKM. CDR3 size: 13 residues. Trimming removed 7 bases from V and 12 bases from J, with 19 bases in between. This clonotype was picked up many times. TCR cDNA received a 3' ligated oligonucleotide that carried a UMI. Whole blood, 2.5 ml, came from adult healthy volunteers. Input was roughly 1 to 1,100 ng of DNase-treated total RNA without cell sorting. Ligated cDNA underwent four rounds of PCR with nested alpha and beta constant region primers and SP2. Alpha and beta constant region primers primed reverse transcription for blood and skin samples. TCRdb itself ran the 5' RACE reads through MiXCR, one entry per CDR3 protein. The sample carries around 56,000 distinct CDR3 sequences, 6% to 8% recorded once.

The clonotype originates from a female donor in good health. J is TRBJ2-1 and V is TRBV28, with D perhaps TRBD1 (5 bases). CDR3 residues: CASTPLQGLAQFF. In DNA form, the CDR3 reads TGTGCCAGCACTCCCCTCCAGGGATTAGCGCAGTTCTTC.